One and the same sample provided the 17 T cell receptor beta chains below, sequenced in a study of T cells in tumors after PD-1 blockade. Assay: immunoSEQ multiplex PCR; the TCRdb copy retains only in-frame clones and omits some. The sample gives almost 35,000 clones, around 73% of which show up once; roughly 37% is in the top ten. The material was PBMCs, obtained after anti-PD-1 treatment. The receptors were gathered from a human donor with basal cell carcinoma.

This clone turned up a few times. The V gene is TRBV30, the J gene TRBJ2-7; TRBD2 agrees at 10 bases. Germline assignment: CDR1 GTSNPN and CDR2 SVGIG (reference sequence). Trimming cost V 3 bases and J 4 bases; bases outside gene matches: 3. The CDR3 is 13 residues long. The CDR3 protein is CAWRASGSYEQYF. DNA for the CDR3: TGTGCCTGGAGGGCTAGCGGGAGTTACGAGCAGTACTTC.

This clone has only one observation. The rearrangement uses TRBV5-6 and TRBJ2-7; the match to TRBD1 covers 8 bases. After removal of 5 bases from V and 5 bases from J, the junction contained 12 bases not matched to a gene. This CDR3 has 15 amino acids. Germline CDR1 is SGHDT and CDR2 is YYEEEE. CDR3 loop: CASRGAGQAIDEQYF. CDR3 nucleotide sequence: TGTGCCAGCAGAGGGGCGGGACAGGCCATTGACGAGCAGTACTTC.

This clone was seen only a few times. The chain combines TRBV9 with TRBJ2-1; 8 bases are shared with TRBD1. V shed 3 bases, J shed 4 bases, and the junction held 6 bases outside the gene matches. The germline V gene encodes CDR1 SGDLS and CDR2 YYNGEE. There are 15 residues in the CDR3. CDR3 sequence reads: CASSDGTGPYNEQFF. CDR3 in DNA: TGTGCCAGCAGCGATGGGACAGGTCCTTACAATGAGCAGTTCTTC.

The rearrangement links TRBV24-1 to TRBJ2-4, with 11 bases that match TRBD2. This CDR3 has 15 amino acids. The ends lost 4 bases at V and 8 bases at J; junction bases unmatched: 6. Per germline, CDR1 KGHDR and CDR2 SFDVKD. In DNA, the CDR3 is TGTGCCACCAGTGACCCCACTAGCGGGAGCGACATTCAGTACTTC. It encodes CATSDPTSGSDIQYF.

The gene calls are TRBV3-1 (or the pseudogene TRBV3-2) and TRBJ2-6; D is perhaps TRBD2 (5 bases). This CDR3 comprises 15 residues. The germline V and J ends were trimmed by 6 bases and 0 bases, with 9 bases remaining between them. Germline V gene lookup returns CDR1 LGHDT and CDR2 YNNKEL (reference sequence). CDR3: CASRLGSSGANVLTF. The DNA of the CDR3 is TGTGCCAGCAGGCTTGGGAGCTCTGGGGCCAACGTCCTGACTTTC.

This clone was detected a few times. This chain links TRBV28 with TRBJ1-6; D unresolved. The CDR3 consists of 11 residues. Germline loops: CDR1 MDHEN, CDR2 SYDVKM. Trimming pared 6 bases from V and 13 bases from J, leaving 10 bases between. The CDR3 DNA is TGTGCCAGCAGCTCTCTCCCCCCCCTCCACTTT. Translated: CASSSLPPLHF.

This clone was recorded a few times. The rearrangement joins TRBV2 to TRBJ2-3; D is unresolved. The CDR3 is 13 residues long. CDR1 and CDR2 from the germline V gene are SNHLY and FYNNEI. Between the trimmed V and J ends, which lost 6 bases and 2 bases, there was a span of 9 bases. DNA of the CDR3: TGTGCCAGCAGACAGTTCGTCACAGATACGCAGTATTTT. The encoded protein is CASRQFVTDTQYF.

The chain uses TRBV28 and TRBJ1-1; 7 nucleotides match TRBD1. Germline CDR1 and CDR2: MDHEN and SYDVKM. Trimming took 2 bases from V and 8 from J; bases not matched to a gene: 5. This CDR3 contains 13 residues. The CDR3 DNA reads as TGTGCCAGCAGTTTACCGGGACAGCGGGAAGCTTTCTTT. Protein product: CASSLPGQREAFF. Using reference TRBV28 and TRBJ1-1 for the parts outside the CDR3, the full variable domain is DVKVTQSSRYLVKRTGEKVFLECVQDMDHENMFWYRQDPGLGLRLIYFSYDVKMKEKGDIPEGYSVSREKKERFSLILESASTNQTSMYLCASSLPGQREAFFGQGTRLTVV.

This rearrangement joins TRBV7-2 to TRBJ2-5; 12 bases line up with TRBD2. CDR1 and CDR2 (germline): SGHTA, FQGNSA. With V trimmed by 4 bases and J by 5 bases, 5 bases remained unmatched. This CDR3 contains 15 residues. CDR3 sequence reads: CASSSTSGSAETQYF. CDR3 sequence (DNA): TGTGCCAGCAGCTCGACTAGCGGGAGTGCCGAGACCCAGTACTTC.

The chain recombines TRBV19 with TRBJ1-1; tentative D call: TRBD1 (5 bases). Germline V CDR1 and CDR2: LNHDA, SQIVND (reference sequence). The CDR3 covers 14 residues. V was pared by 6 bases and J by 6 bases, with 17 bases between. CDR3 DNA sequence: TGTGCCAGTAGCACAGGCGGGTCGAGCGCTGAAGCTTTCTTT. This encodes CASSTGGSSAEAFF.

V is TRBV27 and J is TRBJ2-1; a possible D gene is TRBD2 (6 bases). Germline V gives CDR1 MNHEY, CDR2 SMNVEV (reference sequence). The CDR3 has 14 amino acids. Trimming left V 6 bases short and J 4 bases short, with 13 bases between. CDR3 loop: CASRAWAGYNEQFF. DNA for the CDR3: TGTGCCAGCAGGGCCTGGGCGGGGTACAATGAGCAGTTCTTC.

This clone occurred once. V usage is TRBV7-2 and J usage is TRBJ2-1; D possibly corresponds to TRBD1 (6 bases). V was pared by 4 bases and J by 12 bases, with 25 bases between. The CDR3 runs to 16 residues. Germline V gene sequence: CDR1 SGHTA, CDR2 FQGNSA. CDR3 residues: CASSSQSGDGIERQFF. CDR3 sequence (DNA): TGTGCCAGCAGCTCCCAGTCAGGGGATGGAATAGAACGGCAGTTCTTC.

The J gene is TRBJ2-7, the V gene TRBV6-5, with D perhaps matching TRBD1 or TRBD2 (7 bases each). The CDR3 has 13 residues. V lost 9 bases and J lost 4, with 16 bases in between. CDR1 and CDR2 from the germline V gene are MNHEY and SVGAGI. The CDR3 bases are TGTGCCAGGGGGGGGGACAGAGAGTACGAGCAGTACTTC. It encodes CARGGDREYEQYF.

The chain joins TRBV7-2 to TRBJ1-1; 7 bases fit TRBD1. The J segment lost 1 base and the V segment lost 2 bases, leaving 7 bases of the junction unmatched. The CDR3 is 16 residues long. Germline-derived CDR1 and CDR2 are SGHTA and FQGNSA. The CDR3 protein is CASSLRTGQSNTEAFF. The DNA of the CDR3 is TGTGCCAGCAGCTTAAGGACAGGCCAATCGAACACTGAAGCTTTCTTT.

A few counts support this clone. This chain connects TRBV2 to TRBJ2-7; possible D gene TRBD2, 5 bases. Germline values: CDR1 SNHLY, CDR2 FYNNEI. Trimming cost V 4 bases and J 10 bases, with 11 bases left between them. The CDR3 extends over 11 amino acids. The CDR3 region is CASSVYGIQYF. CDR3 nucleotide sequence: TGTGCCAGCAGTGTCTACGGGATACAGTACTTC.

This sequence joins TRBV9 and TRBJ2-3, with TRBD2 identical over 9 bases. V dropped 4 bases and J dropped 4; count of bases not matched to a gene: 13. This CDR3 is built from 17 residues. Germline V lookup: CDR1 SGDLS, CDR2 YYNGEE. The CDR3 reads CASSYPLGGGGPDTQYF. In DNA form, the CDR3 reads TGTGCCAGCAGCTATCCGCTAGGCGGGGGGGGCCCAGATACGCAGTATTTT.

In its sample, this clone was seen many times. J is TRBJ2-7 and V is TRBV4-3; D not resolved. Germline CDR1 is LGHNA and CDR2 is YSLEER. The CDR3 sequence is 15 residues long. Trimming shortened V by 4 bases and J by 0 bases, and 13 bases separated the two germline ends. The CDR3 reads CASSLTRLLSYEQYF. The CDR3 DNA reads TGCGCCAGCAGCCTCACCCGGCTCCTCTCCTACGAGCAGTACTTC.